Listed below are T cell receptor beta chains from one sample, sequenced in a study of circulating and synovial CD4+ cells in juvenile arthritis. TCRdb's copy holds only in-frame clones and misses some; the assay was immunoSEQ multiplex PCR. The table records 15,000 to 20,000 clones, approximately 89% of them present only once. Sequencing was done on a sample of CD4+ T cells from blood. Receptors were obtained from a human donor with juvenile idiopathic arthritis. Both conserved end residues are part of each CDR3. D genes are given only for firm matches. Some rows mark clone size as missing; the rest say once, few, many or name a class of expanded clone.

J | V | D | size | CDR3 | DNA
TRBJ1-2 | TRBV7-3 | - | - | CARLDSCNYGYTF | TGTGCCAGGTTGGACAGCTGTAACTATGGCTACACCTTC
TRBJ2-7 | TRBV7-9 | TRBD2 | - | CASSLSLAGGLEQYF | TGTGCCAGCAGCTTAAGTCTAGCGGGAGGGCTCGAGCAGTACTTC
TRBJ1-2 | TRBV18 | - | - | CASSPDIYSYGYTF | TGTGCCAGCTCACCGGACATTTATTCCTATGGCTACACCTTC
TRBJ2-1 | TRBV5-4 | TRBD2 | - | CASSSLAGVYNEQFF | TGTGCCAGCAGCAGTTTAGCGGGAGTTTACAATGAGCAGTTCTTC
TRBJ2-1 | TRBV11-3 | - | - | CASSLGAWTSYNEQFF | TGTGCCAGCAGCTTAGGGGCTTGGACTTCCTACAATGAGCAGTTCTTC
TRBJ1-2 | TRBV29-1 | TRBD1 | - | CSARTGGDYGYTF | TGCAGCGCACGGACAGGGGGAGACTATGGCTACACCTTC
TRBJ2-1 | TRBV6-5 | - | - | CASSKEVIYNEQFF | TGTGCCAGCAGTAAGGAGGTCATATACAATGAGCAGTTCTTC
TRBJ1-2 | TRBV10-3 | - | once | CAISEGQNYGYTF | TGTGCCATCAGTGAGGGCCAGAACTATGGCTACACCTTC
TRBJ1-5 | TRBV7-2 | - | - | CASSFGGTANGQPQHF | TGTGCCAGCAGCTTTGGCGGGACTGCTAATGGGCAGCCCCAGCATTTT
TRBJ2-6 | TRBV15 | - | few | CATSRGGDSGANVLTF | TGTGCCACCAGCAGAGGGGGGGACTCTGGGGCCAACGTCCTGACTTTC
TRBJ1-1 | TRBV6-4 | - | - | CASRRGLPARPKPNTEAFF | TGTGCCAGCAGGAGGGGGTTACCGGCTCGTCCCAAACCGAACACTGAAGCTTTCTTT
TRBJ2-3 | TRBV11-3 | TRBD2 | - | CASSPGGTRPDTQYF | TGTGCCAGCAGCCCCGGGGGGACCCGCCCAGATACGCAGTATTTT
TRBJ2-7 | TRBV9 | TRBD2 | - | CASSAKSGRVAEQYF | TGTGCCAGCAGCGCCAAAAGCGGGAGAGTTGCCGAGCAGTACTTC
TRBJ2-3 | TRBV9 | TRBD1 | - | CASSFRPGQGTDTQYF | TGTGCCAGCAGCTTTCGACCGGGACAGGGCACAGATACGCAGTATTTT
TRBJ1-6 | TRBV7-9 | - | - | CASNAYNSPLHF | TGTGCCAGCAATGCGTATAATTCCCCCCTCCACTTT
TRBJ2-7 | TRBV2 | TRBD1 | - | CASSESGRGSYEQYF | TGTGCCAGCAGTGAATCGGGCAGGGGGTCCTACGAGCAGTACTTC
TRBJ2-7 | TRBV19 | TRBD2 | - | CASTPSGGYYSYEQYF | TGTGCCAGTACGCCTAGCGGGGGGTACTACTCCTACGAGCAGTACTTC
TRBJ1-5 | TRBV7-6 | - | once | CASSRSENQPQHF | TGTGCCAGCAGCCGAAGCGAAAATCAGCCCCAGCATTTT
TRBJ2-1 | TRBV27 | TRBD2 | - | CASSLSGSGRANEQFF | TGTGCCAGCAGTTTATCGGGTAGCGGGAGGGCCAATGAGCAGTTCTTC
TRBJ1-1 | TRBV18 | - | - | CASSPVGRDTEAFF | TGTGCCAGCTCACCCGTAGGGAGGGACACTGAAGCTTTCTTT
TRBJ2-7 | TRBV5-4 | TRBD1 | - | CASSQTTGEGYEQYF | TGTGCCAGCAGCCAAACCACAGGGGAAGGCTACGAGCAGTACTTC
TRBJ1-2 | TRBV9 | - | once | CASSVAPEPYGYTF | TGTGCCAGCAGCGTAGCCCCGGAGCCCTATGGCTACACCTTC
TRBJ2-1 | TRBV7-2 | TRBD2 | - | CASSVALAGNEQFF | TGTGCCAGCAGCGTAGCCTTAGCGGGCAATGAGCAGTTCTTC
TRBJ1-6 | TRBV30 | - | - | CAWSGFRVYSQGSPLHF | TGTGCCTGGAGTGGGTTCAGGGTCTATTCCCAAGGGTCACCCCTCCACTTT
TRBJ1-4 | TRBV6-1 | - | - | CASSDCPSLLVDNEKLFF | TGTGCCAGCAGTGACTGTCCAAGTCTCCTAGTCGACAATGAAAAACTGTTTTTT
TRBJ2-1 | TRBV13 | TRBD2 | - | CASNSLAGGVNEQFF | TGTGCCAGCAACTCTCTAGCGGGGGGGGTCAATGAGCAGTTCTTC